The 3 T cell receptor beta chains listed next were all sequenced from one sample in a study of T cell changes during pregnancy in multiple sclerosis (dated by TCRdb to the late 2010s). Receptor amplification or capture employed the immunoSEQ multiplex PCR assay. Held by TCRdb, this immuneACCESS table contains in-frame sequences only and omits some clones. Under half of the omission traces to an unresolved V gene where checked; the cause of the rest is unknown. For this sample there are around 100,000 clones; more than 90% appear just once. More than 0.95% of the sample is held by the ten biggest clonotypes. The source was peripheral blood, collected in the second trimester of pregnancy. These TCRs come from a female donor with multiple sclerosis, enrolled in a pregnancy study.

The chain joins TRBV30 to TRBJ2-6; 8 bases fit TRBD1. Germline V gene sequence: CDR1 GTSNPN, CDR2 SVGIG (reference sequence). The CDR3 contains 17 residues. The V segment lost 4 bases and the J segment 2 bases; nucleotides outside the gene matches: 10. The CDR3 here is CAWTVATQGAGANVLTF. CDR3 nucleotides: TGTGCCTGGACGGTCGCCACACAGGGGGCTGGGGCCAACGTCCTGACTTTC.

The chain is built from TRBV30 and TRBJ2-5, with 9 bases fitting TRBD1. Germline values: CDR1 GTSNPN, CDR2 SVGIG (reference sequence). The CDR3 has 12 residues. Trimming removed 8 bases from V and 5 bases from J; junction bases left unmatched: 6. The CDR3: CAGGQGFETQYF. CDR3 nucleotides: TGTGCCGGAGGACAGGGGTTCGAGACCCAGTACTTC.

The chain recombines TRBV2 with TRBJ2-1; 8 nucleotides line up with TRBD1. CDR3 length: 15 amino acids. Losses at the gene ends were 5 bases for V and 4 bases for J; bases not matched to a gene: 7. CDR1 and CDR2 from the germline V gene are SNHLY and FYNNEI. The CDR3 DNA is TGTGCCAGCAGTCAGGGGGCAGGATTTTACAATGAGCAGTTCTTC. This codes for CASSQGAGFYNEQFF.